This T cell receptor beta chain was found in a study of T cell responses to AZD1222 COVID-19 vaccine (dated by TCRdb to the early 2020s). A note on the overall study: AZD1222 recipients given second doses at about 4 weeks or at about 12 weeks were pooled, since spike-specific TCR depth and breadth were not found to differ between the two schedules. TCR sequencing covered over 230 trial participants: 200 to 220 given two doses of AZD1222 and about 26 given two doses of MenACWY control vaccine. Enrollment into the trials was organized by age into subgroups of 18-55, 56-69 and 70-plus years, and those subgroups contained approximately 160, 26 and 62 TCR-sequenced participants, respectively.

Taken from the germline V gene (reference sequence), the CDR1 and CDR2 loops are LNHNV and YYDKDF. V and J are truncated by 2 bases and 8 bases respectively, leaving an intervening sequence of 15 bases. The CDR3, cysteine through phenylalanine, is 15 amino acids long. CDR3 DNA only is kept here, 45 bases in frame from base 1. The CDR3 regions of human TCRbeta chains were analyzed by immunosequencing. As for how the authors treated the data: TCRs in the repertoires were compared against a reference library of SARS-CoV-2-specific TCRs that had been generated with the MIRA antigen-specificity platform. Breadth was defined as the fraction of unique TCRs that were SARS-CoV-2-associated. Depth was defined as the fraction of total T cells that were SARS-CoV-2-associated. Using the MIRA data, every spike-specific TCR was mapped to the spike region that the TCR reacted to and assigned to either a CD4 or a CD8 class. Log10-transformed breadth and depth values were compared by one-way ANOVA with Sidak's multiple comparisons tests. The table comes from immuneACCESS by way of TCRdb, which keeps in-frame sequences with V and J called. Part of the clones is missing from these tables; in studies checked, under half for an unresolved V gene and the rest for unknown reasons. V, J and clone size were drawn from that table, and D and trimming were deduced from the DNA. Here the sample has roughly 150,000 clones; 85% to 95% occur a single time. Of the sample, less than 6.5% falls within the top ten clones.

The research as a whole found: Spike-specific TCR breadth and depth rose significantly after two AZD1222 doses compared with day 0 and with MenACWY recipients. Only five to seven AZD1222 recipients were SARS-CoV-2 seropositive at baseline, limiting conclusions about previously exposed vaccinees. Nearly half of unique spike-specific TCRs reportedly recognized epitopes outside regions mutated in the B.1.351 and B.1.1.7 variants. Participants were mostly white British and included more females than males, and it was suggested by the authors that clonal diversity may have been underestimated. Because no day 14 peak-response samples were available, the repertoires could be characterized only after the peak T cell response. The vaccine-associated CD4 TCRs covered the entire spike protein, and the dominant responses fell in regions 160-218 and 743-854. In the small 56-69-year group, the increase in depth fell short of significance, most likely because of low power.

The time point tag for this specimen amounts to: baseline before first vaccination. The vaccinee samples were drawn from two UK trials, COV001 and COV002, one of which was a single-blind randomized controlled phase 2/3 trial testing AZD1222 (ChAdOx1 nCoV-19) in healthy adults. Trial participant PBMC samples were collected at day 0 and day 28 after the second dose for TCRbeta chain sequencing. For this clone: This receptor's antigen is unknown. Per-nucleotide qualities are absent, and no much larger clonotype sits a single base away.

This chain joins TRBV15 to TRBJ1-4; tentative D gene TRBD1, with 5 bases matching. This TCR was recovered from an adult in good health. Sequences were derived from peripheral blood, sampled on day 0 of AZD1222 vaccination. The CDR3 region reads CATSRPQGWEEKLFF. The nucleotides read TGTGCCACCAGCAGACCCCAGGGATGGGAAGAAAAACTGTTTTTT.